A single sample is the source of the 20 T cell receptor beta chains below, sequenced in a study of blood T cells in healthy people across ages (dated by TCRdb to between 2015 and 2017). Library prep was done by 5' RACE. The sample was run on an Illumina HiSeq 2500. A second 7 to 11 cycle PCR used a sample-barcoded 5' primer and a J-beta primer mix. The public reads were quality trimmed at Q25 with fastp and then assembled into clones with MiXCR by TCRdb, keeping productive beta chains. When rows share a CDR3 protein, they turn into one entry using the most common DNA and genes. The sample has 870,000 or so distinct CDR3 sequences on record, around 26% of them singletons. In total, the top ten clones hold around 15% of the sample. Sequenced sample: blood. These receptors all come from a woman older than 75 in good health.

Points on this clonotype: A much more abundant neighbour one base away suggests this may be a read error. The chain joins TRBV5-1 to TRBJ2-7; TRBD1 matches at 11 bases. The CDR3 is 14 amino acids. Germline loops: CDR1 SGHRS, CDR2 YFSETQ. The CDR3, as DNA: TGCGCCGGCAGGACCGGGACAGGGGGCTACGAGCAGTACTTC. Protein sequence: CAGRTGTGGYEQYF.

V gene TRBV3-1 combines with J gene TRBJ2-5; D remains unclear. Trimming pared 0 bases from V and 5 bases from J, leaving 4 bases between. CDR1 LGHDT and CDR2 YNNKEL come from the germline V gene (reference sequence). This CDR3 region has 12 residues. The CDR3 nucleotides are TGTGCCAGCAGCCAAGAGTATGAGACCCAGTACTTC. Translation: CASSQEYETQYF.

V gene TRBV5-5 combines with J gene TRBJ2-4; D is unclear. Germline V gene data show CDR1 as SGHKS and CDR2 as YYEKEE (reference sequence). V was pared by 0 bases and J by 7 bases, with 8 bases between. The CDR3 loop spans 13 amino acids. For the CDR3, the DNA is TGTGCCAGCAGCTTGGTAGGGCTCAACATTCAGTACTTC. Its protein product is CASSLVGLNIQYF.

The gene calls are TRBV7-2 and TRBJ2-3, with 15 bases that match TRBD2. From germline, CDR1 is SGHTA and CDR2 FQGNSA. Trimming took 3 bases from V and 3 from J; bases not matched to a gene: 10. The CDR3 is made up of 19 amino acids. In nucleotides, the CDR3 is TGTGCCAGCAGCTTCTGGACTAGCGGGGGGGCCGGGGAAACAGATACGCAGTATTTT. Translated, it gives CASSFWTSGGAGETDTQYF.

This clonotype was picked up many times. This rearrangement joins TRBV20-1 to TRBJ1-4; D is possibly TRBD1 (5 bases). V was pared by 3 bases and J by 0 bases, with 11 bases between. Looked up from germline, CDR1 is DFQATT and CDR2 is SNEGSKA (reference sequence). This CDR3 is 15 amino acids long. In DNA, the CDR3 is TGCAGTGCTAGCCCCGGGACGGCAACTAATGAAAAACTGTTTTTT. It is translated as CSASPGTATNEKLFF.

This clonotype was seen ten or more times. DNA for the CDR3: TGTGCCAGCAGTGAGACGGCCAACGTCCTGACTTTC. Translation: CASSETANVLTF. V and J are TRBV2 and TRBJ2-6, with no clear D. This CDR3 comprises 12 residues. V was pared by 3 bases and J by 6 bases, with 3 bases between. Germline-derived CDR1 and CDR2 are SNHLY and FYNNEI.

This clonotype was counted many times. The chain is built from TRBV27 and TRBJ2-4; tentatively, D is TRBD1 (6 bases). Between the trimmed V and J ends, which lost 8 bases and 3 bases, there was a span of 14 bases. The CDR3 runs 14 residues. CDR1 and CDR2 (germline): MNHEY, SMNVEV (reference sequence). The CDR3 loop reads CASPSGVGKNIQYF. In nucleotides, the CDR3 is TGTGCCAGCCCCTCAGGGGTAGGCAAAAACATTCAGTACTTC.

About this clonotype: A much larger clone differs from this one at a single base, so this may be a read error. The rearrangement uses TRBV6-1 and TRBJ2-1; 8 nucleotides agree with TRBD2. The better agreement between TRBJ2-7 and the DNA end casts doubt on the J call. Germline assignment: CDR1 MNHNS and CDR2 SASEGT. This CDR3 is 16 amino acids long. This CDR3 reads CASSDPGGALGNEQYF. The CDR3 coding sequence is TGTGCCAGCAGTGATCCCGGGGGGGCCTTAGGGAATGAGCAGTACTTC.

This clonotype appeared many times. The chain links TRBV29-1 to TRBJ2-1, with D hard to call. CDR1 is SQVTM and CDR2 is ANQGSEA in the germline V gene. The CDR3 covers 14 residues. Trimming took 8 bases from V and 4 from J, leaving 18 bases between them. CDR3 in DNA: TGCAGCCTGGCTAAAGGGTTCCCTTACAATGAGCAGTTCTTC. Protein: CSLAKGFPYNEQFF.

The V call is TRBV28, the J call TRBJ2-3, with TRBD1 matching over 9 bases. The germline CDR1 and CDR2 sequences are MDHEN and SYDVKM. This CDR3 is built from 14 residues. The V gene end was trimmed by 10 bases and the J gene end by 3 bases; junction bases not matched to a gene: 8. Written as DNA, the CDR3 is TGTGCCAAAAACCGGGACAGGGTAACAGATACGCAGTATTTT. This gives the protein CAKNRDRVTDTQYF.

This clonotype was detected a few times. The chain employs TRBV12-3 or TRBV12-4 and TRBJ2-1; 14 bases are shared with TRBD2. The CDR3 length is 18 residues. V dropped 7 bases and J dropped 0; count of bases not matched to a gene: 8. Here the CDR3 reads CASTRTSGGPSSYNEQFF. CDR3 nucleotide sequence: TGTGCCAGCACTCGGACTAGCGGGGGGCCAAGCTCCTACAATGAGCAGTTCTTC.

This clonotype was counted ten times or more. This chain connects TRBV29-1 to TRBJ2-1; D may correspond to TRBD1 or TRBD2 (6 bases each). The CDR3 has 15 amino acids. V gave up 7 bases and J gave up 0 bases, with 16 bases separating them. CDR1 SQVTM and CDR2 ANQGSEA come from the germline V gene. Written as DNA, the CDR3 is TGCAGCGGGGAAAGGGGGGCAGGCTCCTACAATGAGCAGTTCTTC. This gives the protein CSGERGAGSYNEQFF.

This sequence joins TRBV7-9 and TRBJ1-2; tentatively, D is TRBD1 (6 bases). CDR1 and CDR2 (germline): SEHNR, FQNEAQ (reference sequence). The V end was cut by 5 bases, the J end by 5 bases, with 15 bases between. The CDR3 covers 14 residues. In DNA, the CDR3 is TGTGCCAGCAGCACTACAGGGATGAGGTATGGCTACACCTTC. The encoded protein is CASSTTGMRYGYTF.

Turning to this clonotype: Given a much more abundant clone one base away, this may be a read error. CDR3 loop: CSAGGSESYNEQYF. The CDR3 region has the DNA TGCAGTGCTGGGGGGTCAGAGAGCTACAATGAGCAGTACTTC. The chain combines TRBV20-1 with TRBJ2-5; tentatively, D is TRBD2 (6 bases). Germline V CDR1 and CDR2: DFQATT, SNEGSKA (reference sequence). V lost 5 bases and J 11 bases, leaving 24 bases between the germline ends. The CDR3 has 14 residues.

Only one count was recorded for this clonotype. The junction does not match germline at one end; this may be a read error. The rearrangement uses TRBV7-9 and TRBJ1-4; TRBD1 is a possible D gene (6 bases). Germline V lookup: CDR1 SEHNR, CDR2 FQNEAQ (reference sequence). The CDR3 is 14 amino acids. CDR3 in amino acids: CTSSLMGAGEKLFF. The CDR3 DNA follows: TGTACCAGCAGCTTAATGGGGGCCGGTGAAAAACTGTTTTTT.

At least ten counts were recorded for this clonotype. The rearrangement uses TRBV18 and TRBJ2-5; D remains ambiguous. V dropped 8 bases and J dropped 2 bases, with 6 bases sitting between them. The CDR3 consists of 11 residues. Germline-derived CDR1 and CDR2 are KGHSH and LQKENI. CDR3 sequence (DNA): TGTGCCAGCAGCAATCAAGAGACCCAGTACTTC. Translation gives CASSNQETQYF.

The chain recombines TRBV6-2 or TRBV6-3 with TRBJ1-2; unclear D gene. The ends were cut back, 6 bases at V and 0 bases at J, with 14 bases in the middle. Germline-derived CDR1 and CDR2 are MNHEY and SVGEGT. The CDR3 has 15 amino acids. CDR3 DNA sequence: TGTGCCAGCAGATCCCGGGTCACTACTAACTATGGCTACACCTTC. Protein sequence: CASRSRVTTNYGYTF.

This clonotype was seen repeatedly, ten times or more. The rearrangement links TRBV3-1 to TRBJ2-6; 12 bases map to TRBD1. Per the germline V gene, CDR1 is LGHDT and CDR2 is YNNKEL (reference sequence). Trimming removed 0 bases from V and 4 bases from J; junction bases left unmatched: 4. The CDR3 contains 18 residues. CDR3 in amino acids: CASSQEGQGAAGANVLTF. The CDR3 DNA follows: TGTGCCAGCAGCCAAGAGGGACAGGGGGCAGCAGGGGCCAACGTCCTGACTTTC.

This clonotype has a count of ten or more. The chain carries TRBV3-1 and TRBJ2-1; TRBD1 matches 9 bases. Germline V lookup: CDR1 LGHDT, CDR2 YNNKEL (reference sequence). V shed 3 bases and J 8 bases; nucleotides not matched to a gene: 5. This CDR3 comprises 14 residues. CDR3 protein: CASSQRTGGYEQFF. CDR3 DNA: TGTGCCAGCAGCCAGAGAACAGGGGGCTATGAGCAGTTCTTC.

This clonotype has only one observation. A much larger clone lies one base from this, so it may be a read error. The chain employs TRBV5-1 and TRBJ2-5, with a possible D match to TRBD1 (6 bases). In germline, CDR1 is SGHRS, CDR2 YFSETQ. This CDR3 has 15 residues. Here the CDR3 reads CASNPWGTREETPYF. For the CDR3, the DNA is TGCGCCAGCAACCCTTGGGGGACAAGGGAAGAGACCCCGTACTTC.